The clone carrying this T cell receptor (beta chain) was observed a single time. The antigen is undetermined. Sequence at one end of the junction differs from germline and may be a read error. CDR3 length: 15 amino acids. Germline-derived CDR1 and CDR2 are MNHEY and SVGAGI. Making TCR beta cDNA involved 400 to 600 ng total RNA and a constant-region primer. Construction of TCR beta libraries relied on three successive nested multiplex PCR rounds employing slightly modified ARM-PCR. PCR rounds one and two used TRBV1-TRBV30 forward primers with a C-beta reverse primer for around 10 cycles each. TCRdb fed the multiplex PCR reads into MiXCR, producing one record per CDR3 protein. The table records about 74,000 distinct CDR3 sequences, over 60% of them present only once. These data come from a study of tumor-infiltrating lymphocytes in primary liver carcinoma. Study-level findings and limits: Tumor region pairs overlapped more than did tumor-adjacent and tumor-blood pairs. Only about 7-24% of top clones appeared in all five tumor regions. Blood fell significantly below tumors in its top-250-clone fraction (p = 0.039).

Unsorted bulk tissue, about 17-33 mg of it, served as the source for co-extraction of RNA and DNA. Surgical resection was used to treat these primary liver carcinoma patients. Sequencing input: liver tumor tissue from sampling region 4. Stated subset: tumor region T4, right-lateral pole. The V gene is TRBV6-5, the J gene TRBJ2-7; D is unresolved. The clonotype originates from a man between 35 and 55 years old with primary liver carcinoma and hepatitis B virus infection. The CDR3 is CASTYSRPGTYEQHF. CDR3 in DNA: TGTGCCAGCACCTACTCCCGGCCAGGCACCTATGAGCAGCACTTC.